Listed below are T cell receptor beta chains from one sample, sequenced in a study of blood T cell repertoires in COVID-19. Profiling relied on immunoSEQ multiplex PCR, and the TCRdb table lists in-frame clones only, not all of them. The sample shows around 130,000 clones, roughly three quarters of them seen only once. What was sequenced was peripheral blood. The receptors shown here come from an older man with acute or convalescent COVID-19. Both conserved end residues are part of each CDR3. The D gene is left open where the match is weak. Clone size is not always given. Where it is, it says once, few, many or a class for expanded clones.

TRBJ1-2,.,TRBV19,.,TGTGCCAGTAGTATCCGGGATGGCTACACCTTC,CASSIRDGYTF
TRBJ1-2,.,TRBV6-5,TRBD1,TGTGCCAGCAGTTACGTGAGGACAGGAGGGGGCTATGGCTACACCTTC,CASSYVRTGGGYGYTF
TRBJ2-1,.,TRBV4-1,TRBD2,TGCGCCAGCAGCCAAGATTGGGGACTAGCGGGGGGCCGAGCCTACAATGAGCAGTTCTTC,CASSQDWGLAGGRAYNEQFF
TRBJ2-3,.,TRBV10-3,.,TGTGCCATCAGTGAGTCGATGGTAGACACAGATACGCAGTATTTT,CAISESMVDTDTQYF
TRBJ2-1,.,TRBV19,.,TGTGCCAGTAGTATAGGAGCTAAAGACAATGAGCAGTTCTTC,CASSIGAKDNEQFF
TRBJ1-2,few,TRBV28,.,TGTGCCAGCAGGGGCCGGGGACTGAACTATGGCTACACCTTC,CASRGRGLNYGYTF
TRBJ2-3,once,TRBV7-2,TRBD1,TGTGCCAGCAGCGGCCGCCTGACAGGGGGCTTAGAAGATACGCAGTATTTT,CASSGRLTGGLEDTQYF
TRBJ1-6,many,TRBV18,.,TGTGCCAGCTCCCTTGGGGGGTTTGATTCACCCCTCCACTTT,CASSLGGFDSPLHF
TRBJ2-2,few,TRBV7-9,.,TGTGCCAGCAGCTTCGGCACCGGGGAGCTGTTTTTT,CASSFGTGELFF
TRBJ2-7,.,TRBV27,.,TGTGCCAGCAGTTTGTTTCGGGGTACCGTCTACGAGCAGTACTTC,CASSLFRGTVYEQYF
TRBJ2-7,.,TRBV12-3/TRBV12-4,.,TGTGCCAGCAGTTACCGGGACAACTACGAGCAGTACTTC,CASSYRDNYEQYF
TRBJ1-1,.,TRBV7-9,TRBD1,TGTGCCAGCAGCGTCACAGGGGCAAGGACTGAAGCTTTCTTT,CASSVTGARTEAFF
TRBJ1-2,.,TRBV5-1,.,TGCGCCAGCAGCTTGGACAGGTCGGGCTACACCTTC,CASSLDRSGYTF
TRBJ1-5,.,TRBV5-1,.,TGCGCCAGCAGCTTGGAAGGAGGGCGAAGCAATCAGCCCCAGCATTTT,CASSLEGGRSNQPQHF
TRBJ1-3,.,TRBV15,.,TGTGCCACCAGCTTCGCGCTCTCTGGAAACACCATATATTTT,CATSFALSGNTIYF
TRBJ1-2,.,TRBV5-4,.,TGTGCCAGCAGCTCTCCAGGGGTTCACGGCTACACCTTC,CASSSPGVHGYTF